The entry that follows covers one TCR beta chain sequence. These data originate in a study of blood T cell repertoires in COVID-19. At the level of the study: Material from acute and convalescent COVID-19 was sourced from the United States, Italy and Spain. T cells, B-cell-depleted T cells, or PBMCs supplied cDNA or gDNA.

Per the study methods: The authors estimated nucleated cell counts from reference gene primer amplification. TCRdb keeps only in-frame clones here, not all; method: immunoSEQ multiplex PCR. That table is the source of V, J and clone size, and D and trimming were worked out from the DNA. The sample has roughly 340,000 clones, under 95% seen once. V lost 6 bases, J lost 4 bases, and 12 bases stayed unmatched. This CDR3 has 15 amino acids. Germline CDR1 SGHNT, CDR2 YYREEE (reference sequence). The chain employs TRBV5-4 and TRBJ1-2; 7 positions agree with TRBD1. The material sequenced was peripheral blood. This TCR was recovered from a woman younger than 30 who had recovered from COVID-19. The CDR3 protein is CASTNRDRDLYGYTF. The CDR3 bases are TGTGCCAGCACCAACCGAGACAGGGACCTCTATGGCTACACCTTC.